This is a list of T cell receptor beta chains from one sample in a study of blood T cell repertoires in COVID-19. The assay was immunoSEQ multiplex PCR, and TCRdb's table has in-frame clones only and misses some. This table has 200,000 or so clones, 80% to 90% appearing once. The sequencing sample was made of peripheral blood. Source of these receptors: a man between 35 and 55 years old who had recovered from COVID-19. CDR3s include the opening cysteine and the closing phenylalanine or tryptophan. The D gene is left open where the match is weak. Only some rows state a clone size, as once, few, many or a class for expanded clones.

D: NA
J: TRBJ2-7
size: NA
V: TRBV5-1
length: 14
DNA: TGCGCCAGCAGCAACACCGGGGGAAACTACGAGCAGTACTTC
CDR3: CASSNTGGNYEQYF

D: TRBD2
J: TRBJ2-3
size: NA
V: TRBV6-4
length: 15
DNA: TGTGCCAGCAGTGACTCAGCCGGGGGGGCGGATACGCAGTATTTT
CDR3: CASSDSAGGADTQYF

D: TRBD1
J: TRBJ1-6
size: NA
V: TRBV7-9
length: 13
DNA: TGTGCCAGCAGCGACAGGGTTGGGTCACCCCTCCACTTT
CDR3: CASSDRVGSPLHF

D: NA
J: TRBJ1-2
size: NA
V: TRBV5-6
length: 13
DNA: TGTGCCAGCAGCCTCGGTCGGCAGGGCACCTACACCTTC
CDR3: CASSLGRQGTYTF

D: TRBD2
J: TRBJ2-1
size: NA
V: TRBV18
length: 16
DNA: TGTGCCAGCTCACTCGGGACTAGCGGGAGCCACAATGAGCAGTTCTTC
CDR3: CASSLGTSGSHNEQFF

D: TRBD2
J: TRBJ2-3
size: NA
V: TRBV7-2
length: 16
DNA: TGTGCCAGCAGCCGCTCCGGGACTAGGCTCACAGATACGCAGTATTTT
CDR3: CASSRSGTRLTDTQYF

D: TRBD2
J: TRBJ2-3
size: NA
V: TRBV30
length: 18
DNA: TGTGCCTGGATCGGACTAGCGGGGGGGCCGGAGGGCACAGATACGCAGTATTTT
CDR3: CAWIGLAGGPEGTDTQYF

D: TRBD1
J: TRBJ1-4
size: NA
V: TRBV18
length: 17
DNA: TGTGCCAGCTCACCCGGGACGCAGGGGGTCCGCGGGGAAAAACTGTTTTTT
CDR3: CASSPGTQGVRGEKLFF

D: NA
J: TRBJ1-2
size: NA
V: TRBV6-5
length: 14
DNA: TGTGCCAGCAGTAGCACCGAACCTCACTATGGCTACACCTTC
CDR3: CASSSTEPHYGYTF

D: NA
J: TRBJ1-1
size: NA
V: TRBV7-6
length: 13
DNA: TGTGCCAGCAGCCACTATTCCGGGACTGAAGCTTTCTTT
CDR3: CASSHYSGTEAFF

D: TRBD2
J: TRBJ2-1
size: NA
V: TRBV5-8
length: 18
DNA: TGTGCCAGCAGCTTGGCCGATTTACTAGCGGGATTCTACAATGAGCAGTTCTTC
CDR3: CASSLADLLAGFYNEQFF

D: NA
J: TRBJ1-2
size: NA
V: TRBV7-8
length: 14
DNA: TGTGCCAGCAGCTTAAGCGGGGGCCCCTATGGCTACACCTTC
CDR3: CASSLSGGPYGYTF

D: TRBD2
J: TRBJ2-7
size: NA
V: TRBV9
length: 15
DNA: TGTGCCAGCAGCGTAGCGGGAGGGCCGTCCTACGAGCAGTACTTC
CDR3: CASSVAGGPSYEQYF

D: NA
J: TRBJ2-7
size: few
V: TRBV28
length: 15
DNA: TGTGCCAGCAGCTCGCCCGAGGGGGGGGAACACGAGCAGTACTTC
CDR3: CASSSPEGGEHEQYF

D: NA
J: TRBJ1-2
size: NA
V: TRBV4-1
length: 15
DNA: TGCGCCAGCAGCCAAGCCAGGGGCCGTAACTATGGCTACACCTTC
CDR3: CASSQARGRNYGYTF